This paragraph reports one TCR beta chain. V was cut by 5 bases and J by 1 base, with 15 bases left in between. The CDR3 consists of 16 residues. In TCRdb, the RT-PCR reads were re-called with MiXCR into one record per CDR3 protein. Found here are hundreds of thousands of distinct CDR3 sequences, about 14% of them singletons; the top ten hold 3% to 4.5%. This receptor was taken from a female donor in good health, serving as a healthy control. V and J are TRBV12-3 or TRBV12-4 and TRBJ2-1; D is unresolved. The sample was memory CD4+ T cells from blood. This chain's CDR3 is CASSGIKEESYNEQFF. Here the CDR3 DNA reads TGTGCCAGCAGTGGGATAAAGGAAGAGTCCTACAATGAGCAGTTCTTC.